This TCR beta chain was profiled in a study of T cells after yellow fever vaccination (dated by TCRdb to the late 2010s). For the study in its entirety: Using CD3, CD45RA, CCR7 and CD95 staining, memory subsets (EM, EMRA, CM and Tscm) were sorted on a BD FACS Aria III. Libraries from fractions with low cell numbers were prepared with the SMART-Seq v4 Ultra Low Input RNA kit. To follow T-cell clones before and after primary and booster YFV17D yellow fever vaccination, bulk TCR alpha and beta repertoires were sequenced over time. The cohort comprised two healthy male donors, one aged 18 to 30 and one aged 30 to 40 years. Bulk PBMC replicates and cell subsets were isolated from blood drawn at multiple timepoints before and after both primary and secondary immunization. Sorting of memory subsets took place on days 0, 15 and 45 and at 18 months after primary vaccination, as well as on days 0, 15 and 45 after the 30-year booster.

The germline V and J ends show losses of 6 bases and 4 bases respectively, and no gene match explains 10 bases of the junction. Reading from cysteine to phenylalanine, the CDR3 counts 16 amino acids. CDR3 DNA is the only sequence kept; it has 48 bases, read in frame from the first base. Points the paper makes about the study in general: On day 0, almost all vaccine-responding clonotypes were below detection in the sorted memory subsets. Computational filtering was needed because FACS-sorted repertoires could contain abundant contaminating clonotypes from the bulk population. After the booster, most clones that had expanded after primary vaccination were detected again (around 97% of CD4 and roughly nine tenths of CD8), suggesting broad maintenance of memory. Only two donors were included in the study, so the extent to which the findings can be generalized is limited. A small fraction of clonotypes appeared in both the CD4 and CD8 compartments, likely as a result of convergent recombination. The secondary T-cell response was found to be weaker but faster than the primary response, with a peak reached on day 5 rather than on day 15.

The treatment or condition label on this specimen signifies: live attenuated yellow fever vaccine strain. A standard Ficoll-Paque protocol was used to isolate PBMCs from peripheral blood. RNA from sorted memory subsets was extracted with the RNeasy Micro Kit. TCR cDNA was made using 5'RACE template switching, a step that added a universal primer site and unique molecular identifiers. Priming of cDNA synthesis was performed from both the TCR alpha and TCR beta constant segments. Library amplification used two PCR steps, and the second PCR step added sample barcodes and sequencing adapters. Sequencing of the libraries was done on either Illumina HiSeq 2500 (2x100 bp) or NovaSeq (2x150 bp). The paper's processing steps were these. MIGEC handled demultiplexing of reads and collapsing into UMI consensus sequences, while MiXCR performed V(D)J alignment. Using edgeR on replicate PBMC samples, clonotypes were called vaccine-responding if FDR was below 0.01 and the log2 fold change was above 5 up to day 15. Each bulk clonotype received a CD4 or CD8 identity based on whether the sequenced CD4 or CD8 repertoire contained that clonotype at higher abundance. To estimate the distribution of each clone across memory phenotypes, clonotype frequencies in memory subsets were weighted by FACS-sorted cell numbers. TCRdb reworked the public reads: Q25 trimming with fastp, MiXCR clone assembly, productive beta chains retained. A single entry per CDR3 protein holds the most common genes and DNA from its merged rows. The V and J calls, along with clone size, are taken from TCRdb and not from the paper's own processing. The sample has roughly 30,000 distinct CDR3 sequences on record, about 11% of them singletons. The ten largest clones represent 12% of the sample.

This clonotype was found many times. Per-base qualities were not stored, and no clone one base away is much larger. This sequence was found in a man younger than 35 who received the YFV17D yellow fever vaccine. The chain employs TRBV12-3 or TRBV12-4 and TRBJ1-2; 11 central bases correspond to TRBD1. Sequenced material: PBMCs, either bulk or a sorted T-cell subset (CD4+, CD8+, memory, or dextramer-sorted; not recorded which), taken approximately 16 days after the first yellow fever vaccination. The CDR3 reads CASSPGQGAIGYGYTF. The sequenced DNA is TGTGCCAGCAGCCCCGGACAGGGGGCCATCGGCTATGGCTACACCTTC.